The present T cell receptor (beta chain) was sequenced within a study of STAT5B mutations in CD4+ large granular lymphocyte leukemia. Study observations and caveats: Without putative leukemic clones, patient CD4-sorted repertoires remained more clonal than healthy CD4+ repertoires. 25% of private leukemic clonotypes occurred rarely in other patients' non-leukemic repertoires. 8/27 top patient clones versus 2/35 control clones were TRBV06-family.

With regard to this clone: What it recognizes is unknown.

Data came from immunoSEQ multiplex PCR; TCRdb stores just in-frame clones and leaves some out. The sample holds approximately 30,000 clones; roughly four fifths are singletons and the top ten take under 4.5%. The V gene lost 4 bases and the J gene lost 1 base, with 6 bases spanning the gap. Germline V CDR1 and CDR2: SGHRS, YFSETQ. This CDR3 is 13 amino acids long. The receptor's source is a human donor in good health. The chain couples TRBV5-1 to TRBJ1-5; no firm D call. Sequencing was carried out using CD4+ T cells from blood buffy coats. The CDR3 region is CASSRDSNQPQHF. Written as DNA, the CDR3 is TGCGCCAGCAGCCGTGACAGCAATCAGCCCCAGCATTTT.